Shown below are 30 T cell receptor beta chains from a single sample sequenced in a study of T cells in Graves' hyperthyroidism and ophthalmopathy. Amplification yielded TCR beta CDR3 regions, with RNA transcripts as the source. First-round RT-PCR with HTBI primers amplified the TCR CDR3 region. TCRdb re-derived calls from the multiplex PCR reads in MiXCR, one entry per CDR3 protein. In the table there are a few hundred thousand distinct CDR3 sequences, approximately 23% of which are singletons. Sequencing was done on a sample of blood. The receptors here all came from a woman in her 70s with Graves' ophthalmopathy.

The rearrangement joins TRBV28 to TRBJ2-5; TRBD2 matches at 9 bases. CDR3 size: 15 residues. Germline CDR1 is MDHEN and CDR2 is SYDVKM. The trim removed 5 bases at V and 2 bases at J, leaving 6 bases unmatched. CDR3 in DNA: TGTGCCAGCAGTGGGCCTAGCGGGGTTCAAGAGACCCAGTACTTC. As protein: CASSGPSGVQETQYF.

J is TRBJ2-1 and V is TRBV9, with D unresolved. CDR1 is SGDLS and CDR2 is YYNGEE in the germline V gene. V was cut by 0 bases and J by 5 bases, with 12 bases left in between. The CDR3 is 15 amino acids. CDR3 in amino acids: CASSVGLLHNNEQFF. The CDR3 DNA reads TGTGCCAGCAGCGTAGGTCTACTACACAACAATGAGCAGTTCTTC.

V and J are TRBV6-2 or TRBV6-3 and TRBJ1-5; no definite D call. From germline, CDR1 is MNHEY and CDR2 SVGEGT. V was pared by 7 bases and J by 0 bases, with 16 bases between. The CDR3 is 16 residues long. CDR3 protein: CASTDTARYSNQPQHF. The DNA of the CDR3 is TGTGCCAGCACGGATACAGCAAGATATAGCAATCAGCCCCAGCATTTT.

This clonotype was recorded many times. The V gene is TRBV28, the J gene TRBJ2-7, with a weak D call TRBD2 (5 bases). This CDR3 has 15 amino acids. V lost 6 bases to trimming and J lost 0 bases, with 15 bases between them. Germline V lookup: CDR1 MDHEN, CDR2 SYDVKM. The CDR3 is CASSLTPGTSYEQYF. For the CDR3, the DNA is TGTGCCAGCAGCTTAACACCGGGAACCTCCTACGAGCAGTACTTC. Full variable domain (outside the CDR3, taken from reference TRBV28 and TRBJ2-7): DVKVTQSSRYLVKRTGEKVFLECVQDMDHENMFWYRQDPGLGLRLIYFSYDVKMKEKGDIPEGYSVSREKKERFSLILESASTNQTSMYLCASSLTPGTSYEQYFGPGTRLTVT.

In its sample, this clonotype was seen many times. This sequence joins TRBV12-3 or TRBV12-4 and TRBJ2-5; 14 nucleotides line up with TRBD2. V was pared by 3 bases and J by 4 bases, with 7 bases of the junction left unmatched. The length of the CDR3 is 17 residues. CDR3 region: CASSFGLAGGGGETQYF. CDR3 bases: TGTGCCAGCAGTTTCGGACTAGCGGGAGGTGGGGGAGAGACCCAGTACTTC.

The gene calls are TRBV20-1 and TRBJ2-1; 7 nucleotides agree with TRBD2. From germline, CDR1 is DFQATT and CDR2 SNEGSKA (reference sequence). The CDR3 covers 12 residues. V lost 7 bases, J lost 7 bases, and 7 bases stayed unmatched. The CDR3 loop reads CSGEGTLNEQFF. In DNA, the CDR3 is TGCAGTGGGGAGGGTACCTTGAATGAGCAGTTCTTC.

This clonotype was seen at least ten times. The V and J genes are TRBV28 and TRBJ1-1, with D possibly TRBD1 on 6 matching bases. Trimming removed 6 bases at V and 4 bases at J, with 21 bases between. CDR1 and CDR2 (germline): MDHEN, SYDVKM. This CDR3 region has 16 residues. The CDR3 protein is CASSQGGPSGVTEAFF. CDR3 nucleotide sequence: TGTGCCAGCAGCCAAGGGGGTCCATCGGGGGTCACTGAAGCTTTCTTT.

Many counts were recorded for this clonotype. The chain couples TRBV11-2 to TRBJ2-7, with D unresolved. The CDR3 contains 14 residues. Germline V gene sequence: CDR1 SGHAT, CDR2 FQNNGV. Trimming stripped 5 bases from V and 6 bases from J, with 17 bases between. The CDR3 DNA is TGTGCCAGCAGCCCACTATCCATAAGCTCCGAGCAGTACTTC. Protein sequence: CASSPLSISSEQYF.

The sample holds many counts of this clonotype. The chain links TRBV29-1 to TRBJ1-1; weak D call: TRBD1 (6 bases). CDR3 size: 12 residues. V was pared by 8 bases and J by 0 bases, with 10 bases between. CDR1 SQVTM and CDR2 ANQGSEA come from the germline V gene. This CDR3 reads CSYRELNTEAFF. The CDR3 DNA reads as TGCAGCTACAGGGAATTGAACACTGAAGCTTTCTTT. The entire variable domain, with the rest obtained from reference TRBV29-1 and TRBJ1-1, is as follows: SAVISQKPSRDICQRGTSLTIQCQVDSQVTMMFWYRQQPGQSLTLIATANQGSEATYESGFVIDKFPISRPNLTFSTLTVSNMSPEDSSIYLCSYRELNTEAFFGQGTRLTVV.

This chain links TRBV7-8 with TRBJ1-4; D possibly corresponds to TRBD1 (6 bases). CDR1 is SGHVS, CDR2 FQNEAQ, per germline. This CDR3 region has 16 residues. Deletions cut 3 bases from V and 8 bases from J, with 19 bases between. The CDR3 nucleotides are TGTGCCAGCAGCTTGGACTTAACAGGGCTGGAAGAAAAACTGTTTTTT. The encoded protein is CASSLDLTGLEEKLFF.

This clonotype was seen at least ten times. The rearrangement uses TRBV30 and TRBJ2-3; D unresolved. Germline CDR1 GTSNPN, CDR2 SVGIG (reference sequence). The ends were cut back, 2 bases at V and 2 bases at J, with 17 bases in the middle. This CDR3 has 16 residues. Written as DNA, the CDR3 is TGTGCCTGGAGTTTCCTAGAGTATGGCGACACAGATACGCAGTATTTT. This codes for CAWSFLEYGDTDTQYF.

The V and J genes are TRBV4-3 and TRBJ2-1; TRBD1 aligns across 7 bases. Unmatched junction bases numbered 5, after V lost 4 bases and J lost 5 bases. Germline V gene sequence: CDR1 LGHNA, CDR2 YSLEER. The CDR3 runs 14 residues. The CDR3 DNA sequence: TGCGCCAGCAGCCCCCGGGACAGTAACAATGAGCAGTTCTTC. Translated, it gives CASSPRDSNNEQFF.

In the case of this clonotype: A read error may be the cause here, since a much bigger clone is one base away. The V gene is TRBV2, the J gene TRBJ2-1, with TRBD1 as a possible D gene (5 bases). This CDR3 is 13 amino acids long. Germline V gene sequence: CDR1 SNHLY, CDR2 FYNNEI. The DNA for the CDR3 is TGTGCCTATTCCGACAGCTCCTACAATGGGCAGTTCTTC. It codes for CAYSDSSYNGQFF. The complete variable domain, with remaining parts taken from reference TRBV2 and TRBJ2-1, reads EPEVTQTPSHQVTQMGQEVILRCVPISNHLYFYWYRQILGQKVEFLVSFYNNEISEKSEIFDDQFSVERPDGSNFTLKIRSTKLEDSAMYFCAYSDSSYNGQFFGPGTRLTVL.

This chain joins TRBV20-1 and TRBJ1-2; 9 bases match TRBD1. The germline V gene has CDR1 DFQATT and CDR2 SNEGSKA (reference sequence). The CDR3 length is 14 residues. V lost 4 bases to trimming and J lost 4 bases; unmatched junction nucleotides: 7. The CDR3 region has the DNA TGCAGTGCTAAACCGACAGGGGGACTCTATGGCTACACCTTC. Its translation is CSAKPTGGLYGYTF.

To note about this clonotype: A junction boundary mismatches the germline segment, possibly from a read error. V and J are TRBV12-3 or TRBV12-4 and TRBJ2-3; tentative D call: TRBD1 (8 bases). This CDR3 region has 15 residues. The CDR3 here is CANSSMTGEGDTQYF. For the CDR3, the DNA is TGTGCCAACAGTTCCATGACAGGGGAGGGAGATACGCAGTATTTT.

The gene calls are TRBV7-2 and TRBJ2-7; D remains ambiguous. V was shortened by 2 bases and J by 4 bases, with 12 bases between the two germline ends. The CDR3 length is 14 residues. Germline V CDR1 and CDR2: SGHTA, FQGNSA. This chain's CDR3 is CASSLSYSLYEQYF. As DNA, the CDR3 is TGTGCCAGCAGCTTATCGTACAGCCTATACGAGCAGTACTTC.

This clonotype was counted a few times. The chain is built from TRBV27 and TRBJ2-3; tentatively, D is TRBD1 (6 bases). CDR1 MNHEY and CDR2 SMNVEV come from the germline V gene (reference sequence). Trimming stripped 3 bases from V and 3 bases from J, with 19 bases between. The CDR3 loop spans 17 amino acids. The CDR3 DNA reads TGTGCCAGCAGTTTGTCTGGGGGACACCGGAGGACAGATACGCAGTATTTT. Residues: CASSLSGGHRRTDTQYF.

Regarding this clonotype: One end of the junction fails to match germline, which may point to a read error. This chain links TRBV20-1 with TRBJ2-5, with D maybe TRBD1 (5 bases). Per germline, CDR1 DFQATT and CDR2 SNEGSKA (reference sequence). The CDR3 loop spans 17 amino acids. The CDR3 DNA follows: TGCGGTGCTAAACTTATGGGGCCAGGGATCCACCAAGAGACCCAGTACTTC. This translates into CGAKLMGPGIHQETQYF.

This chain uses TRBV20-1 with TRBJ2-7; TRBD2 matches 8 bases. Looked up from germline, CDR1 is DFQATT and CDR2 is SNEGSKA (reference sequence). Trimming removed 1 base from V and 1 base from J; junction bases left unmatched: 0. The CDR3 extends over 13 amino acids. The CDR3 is CSARAGGSYEQYF. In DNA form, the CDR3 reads TGCAGTGCTAGAGCGGGAGGGTCCTACGAGCAGTACTTC.

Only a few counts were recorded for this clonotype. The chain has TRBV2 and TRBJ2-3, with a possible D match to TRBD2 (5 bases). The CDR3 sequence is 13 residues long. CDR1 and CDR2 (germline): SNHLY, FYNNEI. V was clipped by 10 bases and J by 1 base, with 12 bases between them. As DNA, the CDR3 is TGTGCCACAGGACTCCTCCGCACAGATACGCAGTATTTT. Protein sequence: CATGLLRTDTQYF.

CDR3 in amino acids: CSASEAGTLYEQYF. The CDR3, as DNA: TGCAGTGCTAGCGAAGCGGGCACTCTCTACGAGCAGTACTTC. The V call is TRBV20-1, the J call TRBJ2-7; possible D gene TRBD2, 6 bases. Trimming took 3 bases from V and 3 from J, leaving 15 bases between them. The CDR3 has 14 amino acids. Germline loops: CDR1 DFQATT, CDR2 SNEGSKA (reference sequence).

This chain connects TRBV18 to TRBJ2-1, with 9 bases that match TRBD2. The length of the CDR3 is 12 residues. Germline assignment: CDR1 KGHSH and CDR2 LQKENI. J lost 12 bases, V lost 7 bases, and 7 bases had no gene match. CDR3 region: CASLREGLGQFF. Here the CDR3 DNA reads TGTGCCAGCTTGCGGGAGGGCCTAGGGCAGTTCTTC.

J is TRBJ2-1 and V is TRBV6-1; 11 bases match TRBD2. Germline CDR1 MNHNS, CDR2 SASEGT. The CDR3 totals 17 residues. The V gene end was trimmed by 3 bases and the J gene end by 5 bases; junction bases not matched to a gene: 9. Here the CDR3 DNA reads TGTGCCAGCAGTGATAGAAGGACTAGCGGGCGAGACAATGAGCAGTTCTTC. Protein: CASSDRRTSGRDNEQFF.

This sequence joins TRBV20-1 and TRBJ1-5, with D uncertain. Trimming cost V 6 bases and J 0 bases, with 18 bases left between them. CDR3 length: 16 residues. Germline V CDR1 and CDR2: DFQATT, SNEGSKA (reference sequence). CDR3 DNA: TGCAGTGCCATCATATCGCCCCAGTATAGCAATCAGCCCCAGCATTTT. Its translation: CSAIISPQYSNQPQHF.

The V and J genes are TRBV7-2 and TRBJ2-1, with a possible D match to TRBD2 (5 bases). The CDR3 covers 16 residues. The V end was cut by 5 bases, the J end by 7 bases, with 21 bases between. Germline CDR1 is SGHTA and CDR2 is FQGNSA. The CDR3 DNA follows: TGTGCCAGCAGCCCCATGACCGGGATCTGGAAGAATGAGCAGTTCTTC. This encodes CASSPMTGIWKNEQFF.

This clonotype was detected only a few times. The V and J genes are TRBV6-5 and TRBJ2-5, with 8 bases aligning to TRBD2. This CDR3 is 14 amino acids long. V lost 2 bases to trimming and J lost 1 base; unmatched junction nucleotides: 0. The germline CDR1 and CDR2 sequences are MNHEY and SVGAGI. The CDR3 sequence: CASSYRGGQETQYF. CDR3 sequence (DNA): TGTGCCAGCAGTTACCGGGGGGGCCAAGAGACCCAGTACTTC.

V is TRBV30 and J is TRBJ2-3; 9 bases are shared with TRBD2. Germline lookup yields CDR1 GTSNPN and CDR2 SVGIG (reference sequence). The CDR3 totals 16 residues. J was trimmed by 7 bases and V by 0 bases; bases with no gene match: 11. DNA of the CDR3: TGTGCCTGGAGTGTGGGGCCTAGCGGGATTTTTAATACGCAGTATTTT. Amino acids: CAWSVGPSGIFNTQYF.

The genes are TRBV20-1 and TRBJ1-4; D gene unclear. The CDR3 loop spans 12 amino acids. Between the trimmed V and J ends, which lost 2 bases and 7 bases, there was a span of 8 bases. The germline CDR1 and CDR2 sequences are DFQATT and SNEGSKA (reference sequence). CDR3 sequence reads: CSARSRVEKLFF. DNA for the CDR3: TGCAGTGCTAGATCTAGAGTTGAAAAACTGTTTTTT.

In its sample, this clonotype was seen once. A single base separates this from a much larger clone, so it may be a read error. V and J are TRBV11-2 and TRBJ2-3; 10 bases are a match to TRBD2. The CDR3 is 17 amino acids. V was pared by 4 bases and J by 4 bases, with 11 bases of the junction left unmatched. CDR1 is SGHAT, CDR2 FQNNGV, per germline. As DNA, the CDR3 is TGTGCCAGCAGCTCCGGACTAGCGGTAGATGGATCAGATACGCAGTATTTT. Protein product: CASSSGLAVDGSDTQYF.

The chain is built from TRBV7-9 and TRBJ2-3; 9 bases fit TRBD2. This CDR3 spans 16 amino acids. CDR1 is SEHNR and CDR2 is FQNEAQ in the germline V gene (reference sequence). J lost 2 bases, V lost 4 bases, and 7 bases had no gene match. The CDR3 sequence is CASSSQTSGPTDTQYF. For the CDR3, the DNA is TGTGCCAGCAGCTCACAGACTAGCGGACCCACAGATACGCAGTATTTT.